This TCR beta chain comes out of a study of blood T cell repertoires in COVID-19 (dated by TCRdb to the early 2020s). Regarding the research as a whole: Samples covering the acute and convalescent phases of COVID-19 were provided by collaborators in the United States, Italy and Spain. The prospective study material was composed of cDNA or gDNA derived from T cells, B-cell-depleted T cells, or PBMCs. Deeply sampled blood TCRbeta repertoires from subjects exposed to, actively infected with, or recovered from COVID-19 were included in the dataset. The repertoires were released in a freely available public database intended as a resource for research on the immune response to SARS-CoV-2. Samples were obtained from the ongoing ImmuneRACE study (first 160 participants) and from over a thousand subjects provided by 6 global collaborators. A de-identified subject ID, COVID-19 status, age in years and sex were almost always included in the sample metadata. Where available, HLA class I and class II types were obtained from metadata supplied by the sample provider rather than from assay-based typing. What the authors observed across the whole study: Clinical and demographic metadata were provided uncurated, with the amount varying by source and participant.

Remarks on this clone: Its antigen specificity is not known. It has no much larger one-base neighbor in the sample; base qualities were not kept.

In Seattle, one collaborating source enrolled patients while the infection was active and tracked those patients longitudinally over the course of disease. The collaborating institutions used their own protocols to collect whole blood in K2EDTA tubes. For TCRbeta analysis, collaborator samples were shipped as frozen whole blood, as isolated PBMCs, or as DNA extracted from either sample type. Trimming leaves V shorter by 3 bases and J shorter by 0 bases, with the junction holding 5 bases beyond the gene matches. The germline V gene (reference sequence) supplies CDR1 DFQATT and CDR2 SNEGSKA. Taken from cysteine to phenylalanine, the CDR3 has 16 residues. The retained sequence is limited to the CDR3, 48 bases, with the frame set at the first base. TCRbeta CDR3 regions were amplified from genomic DNA by means of the immunoSEQ Assay, a bias-controlled multiplex PCR. The authors' pipeline ran thus. The number of nucleated cells in each sample was estimated by amplification of reference gene primers within the assay. To quantify the absolute abundance of each unique TCRbeta CDR3 rearrangement, sequence reads were collapsed and filtered. For each sample, productive Simpson clonality was calculated as the square root of Simpson's diversity index over productive rearrangements. The table was pulled from immuneACCESS by TCRdb, which kept in-frame rearrangements only. Such tables lose some clones; where checked, under half of the loss comes from unresolved V genes, and the rest has no known cause. That table gives V, J and clone size, and the DNA gave D and trimming. The sample profile shows roughly 200,000 clones; around 85% of them were found once. The ten top clones hold roughly 18% of the sample.

The sequence derives from a person aged 70 to 80 with COVID-19, enrolled during active disease. The chain is assembled from TRBV20-1 and TRBJ2-3; TRBD2 matches 11 bases in the middle. Sequencing was carried out using peripheral blood. In nucleotides, the sequence is TGCAGTGCTAGTCGACTAGCGGGGCTTAGCACAGATACGCAGTATTTT. Protein translation: CSASRLAGLSTDTQYF.